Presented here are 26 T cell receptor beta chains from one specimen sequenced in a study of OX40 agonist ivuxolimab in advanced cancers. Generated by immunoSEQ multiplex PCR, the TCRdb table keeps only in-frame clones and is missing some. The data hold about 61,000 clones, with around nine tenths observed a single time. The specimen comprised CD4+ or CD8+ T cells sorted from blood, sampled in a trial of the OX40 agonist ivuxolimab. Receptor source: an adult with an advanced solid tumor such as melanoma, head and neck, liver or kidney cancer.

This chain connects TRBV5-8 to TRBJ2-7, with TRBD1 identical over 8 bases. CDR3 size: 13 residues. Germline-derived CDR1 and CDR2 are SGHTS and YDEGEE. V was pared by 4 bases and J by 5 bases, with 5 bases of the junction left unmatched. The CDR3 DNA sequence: TGTGCCAGCAGCCCGGACAGGGCCCACGAGCAGTACTTC. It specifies CASSPDRAHEQYF.

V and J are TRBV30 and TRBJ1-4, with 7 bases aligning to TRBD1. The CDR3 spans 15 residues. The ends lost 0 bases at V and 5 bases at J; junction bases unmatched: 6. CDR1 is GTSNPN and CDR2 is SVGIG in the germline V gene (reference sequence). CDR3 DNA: TGTGCCTGGAGTGTACGAGGACAGGTGAATGAAAAACTGTTTTTT. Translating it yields CAWSVRGQVNEKLFF.

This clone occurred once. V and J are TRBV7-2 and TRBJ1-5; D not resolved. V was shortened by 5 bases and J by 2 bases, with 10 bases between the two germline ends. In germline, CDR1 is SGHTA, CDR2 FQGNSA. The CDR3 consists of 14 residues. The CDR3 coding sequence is TGTGCCAGCAGCCTTACCCTGGGCAATCAGCCCCAGCATTTT. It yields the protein CASSLTLGNQPQHF. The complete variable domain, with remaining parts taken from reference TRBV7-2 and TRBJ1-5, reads GAGVSQSPSNKVTEKGKDVELRCDPISGHTALYWYRQSLGQGLEFLIYFQGNSAPDKSGLPSDRFSAERTGGSVSTLTIQRTQQEDSAVYLCASSLTLGNQPQHFGDGTRLSIL.

CDR3 in DNA: TGTGCCAGCAGTACCTTCGGGACAGGGGCCTACGAGCAGTACTTC. Protein: CASSTFGTGAYEQYF. The chain links TRBV6-6 to TRBJ2-7, with 10 bases identical to TRBD1. The V segment lost 5 bases and the J segment 2 bases; nucleotides outside the gene matches: 6. CDR3 length: 15 residues. In germline, CDR1 is MNHNY, CDR2 SVGAGI (reference sequence).

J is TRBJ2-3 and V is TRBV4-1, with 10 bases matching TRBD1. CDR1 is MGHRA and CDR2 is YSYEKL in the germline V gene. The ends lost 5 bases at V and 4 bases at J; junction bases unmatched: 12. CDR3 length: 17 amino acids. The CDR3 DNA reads TGCGCCAGCAGCTCTCTGCCGGGACAGGGGTTTTCAGATACGCAGTATTTT. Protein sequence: CASSSLPGQGFSDTQYF.

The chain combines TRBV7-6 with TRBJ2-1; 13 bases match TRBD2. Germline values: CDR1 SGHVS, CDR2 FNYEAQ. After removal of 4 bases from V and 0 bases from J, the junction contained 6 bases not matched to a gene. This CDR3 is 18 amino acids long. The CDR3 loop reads CASSSSWTSGSSYNEQFF. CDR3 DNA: TGTGCCAGCAGCTCAAGCTGGACTAGCGGGAGCTCCTACAATGAGCAGTTCTTC.

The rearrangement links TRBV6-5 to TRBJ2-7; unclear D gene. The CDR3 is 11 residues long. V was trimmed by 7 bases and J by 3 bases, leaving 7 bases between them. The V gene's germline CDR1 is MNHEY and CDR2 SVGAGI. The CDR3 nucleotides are TGTGCCAGCAAGGGCCTCTACGAGCAGTACTTC. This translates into CASKGLYEQYF.

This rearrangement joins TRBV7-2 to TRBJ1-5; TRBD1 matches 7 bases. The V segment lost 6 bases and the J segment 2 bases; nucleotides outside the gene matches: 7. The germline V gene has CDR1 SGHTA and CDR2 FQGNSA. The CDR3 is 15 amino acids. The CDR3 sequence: CASSRQGMGNQPQHF. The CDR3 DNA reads TGTGCCAGCAGTCGACAGGGAATGGGCAATCAGCCCCAGCATTTT.

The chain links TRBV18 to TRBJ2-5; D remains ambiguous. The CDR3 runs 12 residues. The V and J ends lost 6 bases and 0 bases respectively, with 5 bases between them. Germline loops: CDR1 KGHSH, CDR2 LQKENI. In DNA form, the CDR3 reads TGTGCCAGCTCGGAGAACCAAGAGACCCAGTACTTC. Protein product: CASSENQETQYF. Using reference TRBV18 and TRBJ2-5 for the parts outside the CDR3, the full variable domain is NAGVMQNPRHLVRRRGQEARLRCSPMKGHSHVYWYRQLPEEGLKFMVYLQKENIIDESGMPKERFSAEFPKEGPSILRIQQVVRGDSAAYFCASSENQETQYFGPGTRLLVL.

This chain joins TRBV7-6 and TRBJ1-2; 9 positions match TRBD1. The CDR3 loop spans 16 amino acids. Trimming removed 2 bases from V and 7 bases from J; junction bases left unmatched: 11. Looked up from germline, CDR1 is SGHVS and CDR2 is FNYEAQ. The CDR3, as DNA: TGTGCCAGCAGCTTAACCCGGACAGGGGCCGGTGGTGGCTACACCTTC. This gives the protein CASSLTRTGAGGGYTF.

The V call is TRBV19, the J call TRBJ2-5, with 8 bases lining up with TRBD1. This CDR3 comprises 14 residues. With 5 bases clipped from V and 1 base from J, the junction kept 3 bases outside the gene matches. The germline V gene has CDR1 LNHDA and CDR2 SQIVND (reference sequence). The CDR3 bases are TGTGCCAGTAGTTTTGGACAGGGCCAAGAGACCCAGTACTTC. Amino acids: CASSFGQGQETQYF.

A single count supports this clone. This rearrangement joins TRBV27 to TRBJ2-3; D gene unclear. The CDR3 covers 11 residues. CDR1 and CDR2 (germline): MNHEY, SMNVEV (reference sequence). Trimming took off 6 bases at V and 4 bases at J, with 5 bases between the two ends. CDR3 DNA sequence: TGTGCCAGCAGCGTCGCAGATACGCAGTATTTT. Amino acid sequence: CASSVADTQYF.

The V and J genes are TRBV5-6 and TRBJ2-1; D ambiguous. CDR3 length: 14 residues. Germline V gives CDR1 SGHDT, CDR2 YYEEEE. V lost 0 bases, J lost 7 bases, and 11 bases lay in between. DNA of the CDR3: TGTGCCAGCAGCTTGGGTTTGGCAGTTAATGAGCAGTTCTTC. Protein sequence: CASSLGLAVNEQFF. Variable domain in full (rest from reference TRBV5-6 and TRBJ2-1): DAGVTQSPTHLIKTRGQQVTLRCSPKSGHDTVSWYQQALGQGPQFIFQYYEEEERQRGNFPDRFSGHQFPNYSSELNVNALLLGDSALYLCASSLGLAVNEQFFGPGTRLTVL.

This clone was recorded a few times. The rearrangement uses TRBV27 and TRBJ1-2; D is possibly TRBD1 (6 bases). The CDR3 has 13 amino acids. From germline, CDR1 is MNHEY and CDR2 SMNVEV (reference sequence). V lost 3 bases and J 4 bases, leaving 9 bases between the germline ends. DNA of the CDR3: TGTGCCAGCAGTTTCCGGGACACCTATGGCTACACCTTC. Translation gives CASSFRDTYGYTF.

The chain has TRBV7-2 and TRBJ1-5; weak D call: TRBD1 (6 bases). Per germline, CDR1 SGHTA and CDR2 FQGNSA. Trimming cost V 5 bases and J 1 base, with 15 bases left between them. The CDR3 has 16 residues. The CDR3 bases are TGTGCCAGCAGCGATGTACAGGGAACAAGCAATCAGCCCCAGCATTTT. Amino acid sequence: CASSDVQGTSNQPQHF.

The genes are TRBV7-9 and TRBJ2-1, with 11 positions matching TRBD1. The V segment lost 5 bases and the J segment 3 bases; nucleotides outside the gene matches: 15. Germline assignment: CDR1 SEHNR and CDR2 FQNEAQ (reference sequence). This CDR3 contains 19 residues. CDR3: CASSHPGQGGSLFYNEQFF. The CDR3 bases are TGTGCCAGCAGCCATCCGGGACAGGGGGGTTCCCTTTTCTACAATGAGCAGTTCTTC.

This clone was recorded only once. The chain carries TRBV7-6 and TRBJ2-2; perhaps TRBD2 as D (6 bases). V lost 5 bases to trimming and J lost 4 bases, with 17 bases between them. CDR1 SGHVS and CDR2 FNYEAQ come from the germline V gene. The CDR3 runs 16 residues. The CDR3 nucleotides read TGTGCCAGCAGCGGGTCAACGGGGCGGGGCACCGGGGAGCTGTTTTTT. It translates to CASSGSTGRGTGELFF. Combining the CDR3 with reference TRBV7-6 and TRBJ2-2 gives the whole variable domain GAGVSQSPRYKVTKRGQDVALRCDPISGHVSLYWYRQALGQGPEFLTYFNYEAQQDKSGLPNDRFSAERPEGSISTLTIQRTEQRDSAMYRCASSGSTGRGTGELFFGEGSRLTVL.

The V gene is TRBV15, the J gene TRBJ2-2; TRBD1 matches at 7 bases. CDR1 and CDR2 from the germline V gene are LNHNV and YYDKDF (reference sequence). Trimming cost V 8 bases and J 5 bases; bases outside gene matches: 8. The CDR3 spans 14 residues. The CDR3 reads CATAYLQGTGELFF. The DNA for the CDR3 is TGTGCCACCGCATACTTACAGGGGACCGGGGAGCTGTTTTTT.

The CDR3 DNA reads TGTGCCAGCTCATTACTAGCGGGGGGGCCCACAGATACGCAGTATTTT. Amino acid sequence: CASSLLAGGPTDTQYF. The chain carries TRBV18 and TRBJ2-3; 13 bases align to TRBD2. Germline V gene sequence: CDR1 KGHSH, CDR2 LQKENI. V was pared by 5 bases and J by 2 bases, with 4 bases of the junction left unmatched. The CDR3 is 16 residues long.

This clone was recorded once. The CDR3 region has the DNA TGCGCCAGCAGCCAAAACCATGGCTACACCTTC. It specifies CASSQNHGYTF. This chain links TRBV4-1 with TRBJ1-2; D gene ambiguous. V lost 2 bases and J 6 bases, leaving 4 bases between the germline ends. Germline CDR1 reads MGHRA; CDR2 reads YSYEKL. The CDR3 consists of 11 residues.

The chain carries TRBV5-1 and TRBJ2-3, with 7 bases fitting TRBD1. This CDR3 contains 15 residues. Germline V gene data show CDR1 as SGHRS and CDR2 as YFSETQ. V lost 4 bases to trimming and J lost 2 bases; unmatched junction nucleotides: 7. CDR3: CASSALGQYTDTQYF. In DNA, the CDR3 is TGCGCCAGCAGCGCACTGGGACAGTACACAGATACGCAGTATTTT. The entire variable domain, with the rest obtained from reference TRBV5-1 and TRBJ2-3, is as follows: KAGVTQTPRYLIKTRGQQVTLSCSPISGHRSVSWYQQTPGQGLQFLFEYFSETQRNKGNFPGRFSGRQFSNSRSEMNVSTLELGDSALYLCASSALGQYTDTQYFGPGTRLTVL.

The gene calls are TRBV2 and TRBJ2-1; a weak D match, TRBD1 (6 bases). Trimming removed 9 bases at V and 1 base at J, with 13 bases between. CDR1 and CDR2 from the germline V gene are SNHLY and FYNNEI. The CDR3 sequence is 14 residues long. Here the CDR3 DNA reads TGTGCCAGTACGGGGCAGGGGTCCTACAATGAGCAGTTCTTC. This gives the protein CASTGQGSYNEQFF. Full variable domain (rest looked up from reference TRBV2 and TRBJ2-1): EPEVTQTPSHQVTQMGQEVILRCVPISNHLYFYWYRQILGQKVEFLVSFYNNEISEKSEIFDDQFSVERPDGSNFTLKIRSTKLEDSAMYFCASTGQGSYNEQFFGPGTRLTVL.

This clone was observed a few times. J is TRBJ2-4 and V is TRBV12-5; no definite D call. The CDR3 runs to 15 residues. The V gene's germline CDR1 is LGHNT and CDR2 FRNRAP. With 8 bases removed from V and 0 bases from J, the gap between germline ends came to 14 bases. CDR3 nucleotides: TGTGCTAGTTCAATTAACCCATTAGCCAAAAACATTCAGTACTTC. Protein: CASSINPLAKNIQYF.

The CDR3 sequence is CASGRANSPLHF. The CDR3 nucleotides read TGTGCCAGCGGTAGGGCTAATTCACCCCTCCACTTT. The chain is built from TRBV6-1 and TRBJ1-6; the D is unclear. Germline V gene lookup returns CDR1 MNHNS and CDR2 SASEGT. Trimming cost V 8 bases and J 6 bases, with 8 bases left between them. The CDR3 extends over 12 amino acids.

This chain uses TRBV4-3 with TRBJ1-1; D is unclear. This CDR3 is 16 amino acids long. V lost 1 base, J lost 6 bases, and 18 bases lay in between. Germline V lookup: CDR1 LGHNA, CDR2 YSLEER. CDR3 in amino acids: CASSQGAPPLVAEAFF. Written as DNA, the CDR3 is TGCGCCAGCAGCCAAGGAGCTCCACCTTTAGTCGCTGAAGCTTTCTTT.

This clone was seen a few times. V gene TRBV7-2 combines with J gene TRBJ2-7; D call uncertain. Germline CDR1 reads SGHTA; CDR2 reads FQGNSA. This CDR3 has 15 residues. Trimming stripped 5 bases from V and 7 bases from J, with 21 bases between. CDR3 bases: TGTGCCAGCAGCCCCGAAGGTCGACAAGGGCGGGAGCAGTACTTC. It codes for CASSPEGRQGREQYF.